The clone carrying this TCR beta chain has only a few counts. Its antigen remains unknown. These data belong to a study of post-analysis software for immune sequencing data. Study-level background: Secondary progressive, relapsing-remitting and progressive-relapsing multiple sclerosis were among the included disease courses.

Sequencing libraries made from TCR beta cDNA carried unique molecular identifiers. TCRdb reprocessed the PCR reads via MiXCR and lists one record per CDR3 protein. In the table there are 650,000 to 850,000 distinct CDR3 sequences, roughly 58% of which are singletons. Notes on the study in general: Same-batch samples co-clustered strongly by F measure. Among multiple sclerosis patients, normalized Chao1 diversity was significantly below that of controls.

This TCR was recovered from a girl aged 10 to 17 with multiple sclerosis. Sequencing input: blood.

The CDR3 is CASSKRAGEETQYF. Written as DNA, the CDR3 is TGTGCCAGCAGCAAAAGGGCGGGAGAAGAGACCCAGTACTTC. The chain carries TRBV21-1 and TRBJ2-5; the table's D call of TRBD2 was not tested on the DNA. TRBV21-1 is given as a pseudogene. The length of the CDR3 is 14 residues.